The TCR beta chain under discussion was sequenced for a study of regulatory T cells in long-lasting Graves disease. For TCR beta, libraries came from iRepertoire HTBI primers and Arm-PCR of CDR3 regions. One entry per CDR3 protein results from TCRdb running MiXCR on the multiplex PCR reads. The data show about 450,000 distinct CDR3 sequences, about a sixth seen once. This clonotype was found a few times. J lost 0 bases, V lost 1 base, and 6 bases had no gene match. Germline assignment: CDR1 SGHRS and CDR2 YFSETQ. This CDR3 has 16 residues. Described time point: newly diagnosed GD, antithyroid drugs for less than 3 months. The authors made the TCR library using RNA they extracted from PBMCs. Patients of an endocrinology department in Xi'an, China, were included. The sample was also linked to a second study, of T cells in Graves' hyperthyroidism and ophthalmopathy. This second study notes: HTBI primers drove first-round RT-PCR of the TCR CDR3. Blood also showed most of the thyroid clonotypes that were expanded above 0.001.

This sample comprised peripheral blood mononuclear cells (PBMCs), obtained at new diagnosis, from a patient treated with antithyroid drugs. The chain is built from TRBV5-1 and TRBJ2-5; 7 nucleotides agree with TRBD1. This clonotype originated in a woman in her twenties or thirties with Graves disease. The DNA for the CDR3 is TGCGCCAGCAGCTTGTACAGCAGGGGGTACCAAGAGACCCAGTACTTC. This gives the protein CASSLYSRGYQETQYF.